This TCR beta chain was identified during a study of blood T cell repertoires in COVID-19. The overall study: Acute-phase and convalescent COVID-19 samples originated in the United States, Italy and Spain.

Cohort allocation depended upon clinical history that participants reported. Original methodology: Estimation of nucleated cell counts relied on the amplification of reference gene primers. TCRdb's copy holds only in-frame clones and misses some; the assay was immunoSEQ multiplex PCR. V and J calls plus clone size are reproduced from that table; the DNA served to infer D and trimming. The sample includes over 120,000 clones, 75% to 80% of them seen just once. Sequencing was performed on PBMCs or T cells enriched from blood (not recorded which). The sequence came from a woman aged 45 to 65 who had recovered from COVID-19.

CDR3 residues: CASGLVRGGELFF. The CDR3 nucleotides read TGTGCTAGTGGTTTGGTACGAGGCGGGGAGCTGTTTTTT. The gene calls are TRBV12-5 and TRBJ2-2; unclear D gene. The CDR3 is made up of 13 amino acids. Germline CDR1 and CDR2: LGHNT and FRNRAP. V lost 0 bases and J lost 7, with 6 bases in between.